A selection of T cell receptor beta chains follows, all from one sample in a study of shared clonotypes between healthy human individuals. Clones were sequenced by immunoSEQ multiplex PCR, and TCRdb holds only the in-frame ones, with some missing. The table has more than 550,000 clones, 90% seen once. The material sequenced was memory CD8+ T cells from PBMCs. Receptors were obtained from a man between 18 and 29 years old in good health. Some clones in this sample may be carry-over from other donors' samples. The CDR3 runs from the conserved cysteine through the conserved F or W. The order of the fields is CDR3 length, J gene, D gene, V gene, clone size, CDR3 DNA, CDR3 protein. A D gene is named only where the DNA matches it firmly. Only some rows state a clone size, as once, few, many or a class for expanded clones.

>15|TRBJ2-7|-|TRBV5-1|-
TGCGCCAGCAGCCCCGGTCGCCAGGCGTCCTACGAGCAGTACTTC
CASSPGRQASYEQYF
>13|TRBJ1-4|-|TRBV28|-
TGTGCCTCCTCGGGGACAACTAATGAAAAACTGTTTTTT
CASSGTTNEKLFF
>15|TRBJ2-7|-|TRBV11-2|-
TGTGCCAGCAGCTTAGACGTGGGACCCGCCTACGAGCAGTACTTC
CASSLDVGPAYEQYF
>17|TRBJ1-5|-|TRBV28|-
TGTGCCAGCAGGTACGCGGGGACTGGGGTCAGCAATCAGCCCCAGCATTTT
CASRYAGTGVSNQPQHF
>17|TRBJ2-1|-|TRBV7-6|-
TGTGCCAGCAGCTTATGGCTAGCGCCCAGCTCCTACAATGAGCAGTTCTTC
CASSLWLAPSSYNEQFF
>13|TRBJ2-5|-|TRBV7-8|-
TGTGCCAGCAGCCCCCCCTTCCAAGAGACCCAGTACTTC
CASSPPFQETQYF
>16|TRBJ2-1|-|TRBV4-1|-
TGCGCCAGCAGCCATTCTCCGGGACCTTCCTACAATGAGCAGTTCTTC
CASSHSPGPSYNEQFF
>12|TRBJ2-7|-|TRBV6-6|-
TGTGCCAGCAGTACCCTCGGCTACGAGCAGTACTTC
CASSTLGYEQYF
>15|TRBJ2-3|-|TRBV14|many
TGTGCCAGCAGCCCGGGACGGACTAGCACAGATACGCAGTATTTT
CASSPGRTSTDTQYF
>13|TRBJ2-7|-|TRBV4-1|-
TGCGCCAGCAGCCAAGCCACGTTAGGCGAGCAGTACTTC
CASSQATLGEQYF
>11|TRBJ1-2|-|TRBV29-1|-
TGCAGCGGTACAGGGTCCTATGGCTACACCTTC
CSGTGSYGYTF
>15|TRBJ2-7|TRBD2|TRBV4-3|once
TGCGCCAGCAGTCAAGGGCGGGAGGGTCTCTACGAGCAGTACTTC
CASSQGREGLYEQYF
>13|TRBJ1-5|TRBD1|TRBV2|-
TGTGCCAGCATCGGGACAGGGAATCAGCCCCAGCATTTT
CASIGTGNQPQHF
>13|TRBJ1-1|-|TRBV28|once
TGTGCCAGCAGTTTTCCAGGGAACACTGAAGCTTTCTTT
CASSFPGNTEAFF
>14|TRBJ1-2|-|TRBV27|-
TGTGCCAGCAGTTTCAGGGACACTTACTATGGCTACACCTTC
CASSFRDTYYGYTF
>13|TRBJ1-2|-|TRBV7-9|-
TGTGCCAGCATACGAGTCCTAGGGCTTGGCTACACCTTC
CASIRVLGLGYTF
>16|TRBJ2-3|-|TRBV7-9|-
TGTGCCAGCAGCTTAGGGGGCAGACAGTTCGCAGATACGCAGTATTTT
CASSLGGRQFADTQYF
>16|TRBJ1-3|TRBD1|TRBV6-6|-
TGTGCCAGCTGGGGGGACAGGGCGTATACTGGAAACACCATATATTTT
CASWGDRAYTGNTIYF
>17|TRBJ2-7|-|TRBV7-2|-
TGTGCCAGCAGCTTAGCGGGCTGGTCGGGCAGATCTTACGAGCAGTACTTC
CASSLAGWSGRSYEQYF
>18|TRBJ2-7|TRBD1|TRBV9|once
TGTGCCAGCAGCGGAGAGAAAATAGGGACAGGGGGACTGGGCGAGCAGTACTTC
CASSGEKIGTGGLGEQYF
>16|TRBJ2-1|-|TRBV9|-
TGTGCCAGCAGCGGGCCCAGGAGGCCCAGTGGATATGAGCAGTTCTTC
CASSGPRRPSGYEQFF
>13|TRBJ1-6|-|TRBV25-1|-
TGTGCCAGCAGTTGGCCAGGGCTGGCACCCCTCCACTTT
CASSWPGLAPLHF
>15|TRBJ1-2|-|TRBV19|-
TGTGCCAGTAGTGGCGTGGCAGGGGCTAACTATGGCTACACCTTC
CASSGVAGANYGYTF
>12|TRBJ2-7|-|TRBV15|-
TGTGCCACCAGCAGAGCCGGATACGAGCAGTACTTC
CATSRAGYEQYF
>15|TRBJ2-3|-|TRBV4-3|-
TGCGCCAGCAGCCAGGGGCTAGCGACGACAGATACGCAGTATTTT
CASSQGLATTDTQYF